This T cell receptor beta chain was obtained from a study of T cell clonality in common variable immunodeficiency. Study findings and constraints: In common variable immunodeficiency, TCR beta chains reportedly carried fewer deletions and N-nucleotide insertions. Compared with controls, CVID subjects had fewer shared TCRbeta clones. TCRbeta clonality was increased in CVID versus healthy controls.

Libraries were prepared by immunoSEQ multiplex PCR; TCRdb keeps only in-frame clonotypes and omits some of them. The sample gives around 55,000 clones, none seen only once, and the top ten clones hold 0.65% to 1%. This clone was recorded many times. The antigen remains unidentified. The DNA ends 3 residues before the CDR3 does, and the rest of the CDR3 is filled in from the germline J gene. V lost 2 bases and J lost 6, with 16 bases in between. This CDR3 comprises 15 residues. CDR1 and CDR2 (germline): DFQATT, SNEGSKA (reference sequence). The rearrangement uses TRBV20-1 and TRBJ1-4, with D maybe TRBD1 (5 bases). This clonotype originated in a person aged 18-70 years in good health. The sequenced material came from peripheral blood mononuclear cells. Here the CDR3 reads CSARSGGGADEKLFF. The sequenced part of the CDR3 DNA is TGCAGTGCTAGATCAGGTGGAGGGGCCGATGAAAAA.